Included here is one T cell receptor (beta chain) sequence, with context. Antigen specificity is unknown. The data stem from a study of T cell responses to AZD1222 COVID-19 vaccine. Study-level results: Just a handful of people given AZD1222 tested seropositive at baseline. Donors were largely white British and mainly female; clonal diversity was possibly underestimated. Sampling captured repertoires only after the peak T cell response.

The CDR3 sequence is 16 residues long. Trimming took 2 bases from V and 7 from J; bases not matched to a gene: 8. Germline lookup yields CDR1 WNHNN and CDR2 SYGVQD (reference sequence). This table comes from immunoSEQ multiplex PCR, and its TCRdb copy is limited to in-frame clones, with some not included. Of about 85,000 clones listed, approximately 90% are singletons. The V call is TRBV10-1, the J call TRBJ2-1; 10 nucleotides match TRBD1. The specimen was peripheral blood, collected 28 days after the second AZD1222 dose. This TCR derives from an adult who received the AZD1222 COVID-19 vaccine. The CDR3 bases are TGCGCCAGCAGTGAGAGACAGGGGGCAGGGAAAAATGAGCAGTTCTTC. Amino acids: CASSERQGAGKNEQFF.